This record concerns one T cell receptor (beta chain) sequence. The antigen it recognizes is unknown. No much larger clonotype is one base removed from it; base qualities were not supplied. This sample is part of a study of CD8 T cells in Susac syndrome (dated by TCRdb to the late 2010s). At the level of the whole study: The study used repertoire sequencing to test whether antigen drove CD8+ T cell activation and differentiation in Susac syndrome.

Taken from cysteine to phenylalanine, the CDR3 has 13 residues. The entry retains the CDR3 DNA only, 39 bases that are in frame from base 1. V is pruned by 0 bases and J by 11 bases, leaving 4 bases of the junction without a gene match. Per the germline V gene, SGHRS is the CDR1 and YFSETQ is the CDR2. RNA was extracted with the RNeasy kit and about 0.45 to 1 ug was reverse transcribed using random hexamers. The immunoSEQ multiplex PCR assay, covering 54 Vbeta and 13 Jbeta segments, was used to amplify TCR beta CDR3 regions. Bias from PCR amplification was corrected by using a synthetic template baseline for primer optimization and for computational correction. Processing in the source paper ran as follows. Reads were annotated to V, D and J genes according to IMGT and were analyzed with immunoSEQ Analyzer, with only productive sequences retained. Clonality was calculated as one minus the Shannon entropy normalized by log2 of the number of productive unique sequences. Public and private clones were assessed among the 100 most prevalent clones of each patient and control. Clones were defined as Susac-specific if absent from the healthy and MS cohorts, from 900 to 1,200 published viral clones and from other ImmuneACCESS disease sequences. TCRdb reanalyzed the raw reads on its own, using fastp at Q25 for trimming and MiXCR for clone calling, and kept in-frame beta chains. Every entry covers one CDR3 protein and lists the most common genes and DNA from its rows. The V and J calls and clone size come from TCRdb's table, not from the authors' own analysis. The sample table holds roughly 190,000 distinct CDR3 sequences, of which approximately 95% were seen once. 0.1% of the sample goes to the ten largest clones.

Peripheral blood CD8+ and CD4+ T cells from healthy donors, Susac syndrome patients and multiple sclerosis patients were profiled using high-throughput TCR beta sequencing. The healthy donors served as controls matched for age and sex. CD8+ TEMRA cells were enriched by FACS, while bulk CD8+ and CD4+ T cells were purified by magnetic negative isolation. Blood was drawn into EDTA tubes, processed within 24 hours, and PBMCs were isolated by density gradient centrifugation. PBMCs intended for TCR sequencing were cryopreserved in liquid nitrogen and thawed later in a water bath at 37 degrees C. The sorted or isolated CD4+, CD8+ and CD8+ TEMRA cells reached a purity of at least 90%. Broader findings and caveats from the paper: The study acknowledged that relatively few individuals were included in the TCR sequencing and HLA analysis.

The TCR originated in a human donor in good health. The material sequenced was CD4+ T cells from PBMCs. Recombination joined TRBV5-1 with TRBJ1-2, and TRBD1 aligns with 10 junction nucleotides. The DNA is TGCGCCAGCAGCTTGGGGGACAGGGGCCTATACACCTTC. Translated, this is CASSLGDRGLYTF.